These T cell receptor beta chains were read from a single sample in a study of regulatory T cells in long-lasting Graves disease. In TCRdb, the multiplex PCR reads were re-called with MiXCR into one record per CDR3 protein. Of some 340,000 distinct CDR3 sequences listed, approximately 25% were seen once; the top ten hold 28%. The source material was peripheral blood mononuclear cells (PBMCs), sampled when the disease was refractory, from a patient treated with antithyroid drugs. The origin of the receptors is a woman aged 40 to 50 with Graves disease. The CDR3 runs from the conserved cysteine through the conserved F or W. A D gene is named only where the DNA matches it firmly. The listing skips clone size in some rows; elsewhere it reads once, few, many or a size class.

>NA|TRBJ1-1|TRBV12-5|NA
CASGLVPAENTEAFF
TGTGCTAGTGGTTTGGTACCGGCCGAGAACACTGAAGCTTTCTTT
>NA|TRBJ1-1|TRBV28|many
CASSFDRLLREAFF
TGTGCCAGCAGTTTCGACAGGCTTTTGAGGGAAGCTTTCTTT
>NA|TRBJ1-4|TRBV10-3|NA
CATGRDVNEKLFF
TGTGCCACCGGGAGGGACGTTAATGAAAAACTGTTTTTT
>NA|TRBJ1-2|TRBV10-3|few
CAGSAPGIGYTF
TGTGCCGGATCAGCGCCCGGAATCGGCTACACCTTC
>NA|TRBJ2-2|TRBV12-3/TRBV12-4|NA
CASSFLWDLYTGERFF
TGTGCCAGCAGTTTTCTTTGGGACTTATACACCGGGGAGCGGTTTTTT
>NA|TRBJ1-1|TRBV24-1|NA
CATSEGLNTEAFF
TGTGCCACCAGTGAAGGATTGAACACTGAAGCTTTCTTT
>TRBD1|TRBJ1-6|TRBV2|NA
CASRAGTEISPLHF
TGTGCCAGCAGGGCCGGGACAGAAATTTCACCCCTCCACTTT
>NA|TRBJ2-7|TRBV20-1|NA
CSARDLRRDSYEQYF
TGCAGTGCTAGAGACCTTCGCCGGGATTCCTACGAGCAGTACTTC
>NA|TRBJ2-1|TRBV29-1|few
CSVGPPLNRVPYNEQFF
TGCAGCGTTGGCCCCCCCCTCAACAGGGTCCCATACAATGAGCAGTTCTTC
>NA|TRBJ1-4|TRBV10-3|few
CATRGPTNEKLFF
TGTGCCACACGGGGGCCAACTAATGAAAAACTGTTTTTT
>TRBD2|TRBJ2-1|TRBV7-9|NA
CASRTNPRLAGGSYNEQFF
TGTGCCAGCAGGACGAATCCAAGACTAGCGGGGGGGTCCTACAATGAGCAGTTCTTC
>TRBD2|TRBJ2-7|TRBV6-1|NA
CASGLAGPYEQYF
TGTGCCAGCGGGCTAGCGGGACCCTACGAGCAGTACTTC
>NA|TRBJ2-2|TRBV11-2|few
CTSSFYRVTGELFF
TGTACCAGCAGCTTTTACAGGGTAACCGGGGAGCTGTTTTTT
>TRBD2|TRBJ2-1|TRBV2|few
CASRWTSGSTSYNEQFF
TGTGCCAGCAGATGGACTAGCGGGAGTACTTCCTACAATGAGCAGTTCTTC
>TRBD2|TRBJ2-5|TRBV20-1|few
CSAPAGEGETQYF
TGCAGTGCCCCAGCGGGAGAGGGGGAGACCCAGTACTTC
>NA|TRBJ1-2|TRBV12-3/TRBV12-4|NA
CASSTANYGYTF
TGTGCCAGCAGTACGGCTAACTATGGCTACACCTTC
>NA|TRBJ2-7|TRBV20-1|NA
CSARVLAPLIYEQYF
TGCAGTGCTAGAGTACTAGCCCCTCTTATCTACGAGCAGTACTTC
>NA|TRBJ2-5|TRBV9|NA
CASSVVEGVQETQYF
TGTGCCAGCAGCGTAGTCGAGGGGGTACAAGAGACCCAGTACTTC
>TRBD1|TRBJ1-1|TRBV19|NA
CATYDREATGAFF
TGTGCCACCTACGACAGGGAGGCCACTGGAGCTTTCTTT
>TRBD1|TRBJ1-2|TRBV2|many
CASSEDLTGTYGYTF
TGTGCCAGCAGTGAAGATCTGACAGGGACGTATGGCTACACCTTC
>NA|TRBJ2-7|TRBV28|NA
CASSVPTQYEQYF
TGTGCCAGCAGTGTACCAACCCAGTACGAGCAGTACTTC
>TRBD2|TRBJ2-2|TRBV2|many
CASRTSGLTGELFF
TGTGCCAGCAGGACTAGCGGGCTCACCGGGGAGCTGTTTTTT
>TRBD1|TRBJ1-6|TRBV24-1|few
CATSAQGESNSPLHF
TGTGCCACCAGTGCACAGGGGGAAAGTAATTCACCCCTCCACTTT
>TRBD1|TRBJ2-2|TRBV20-1|NA
CSARADRGPIFNTGELFF
TGCAGTGCTAGAGCTGACAGGGGGCCTATCTTTAACACCGGGGAGCTGTTTTTT
>TRBD1|TRBJ1-5|TRBV12-3/TRBV12-4|many
CASSPQTGGFPRGPQHF
TGTGCCAGCAGTCCCCAGACAGGGGGCTTCCCCAGAGGGCCCCAGCATTTT
>NA|TRBJ1-1|TRBV20-1|few
CSAKHVAPWDTEAFF
TGCAGTGCTAAACACGTGGCCCCCTGGGACACTGAAGCTTTCTTT
>NA|TRBJ2-2|TRBV6-1|few
CASSEEGEFYTGELFF
TGTGCCAGCAGTGAAGAGGGGGAGTTCTACACCGGGGAGCTGTTTTTT
>NA|TRBJ2-7|TRBV7-9|NA
CASNPLIAGEQYF
TGTGCCAGCAACCCCTTGATAGCTGGGGAGCAGTACTTC
>TRBD1|TRBJ1-5|TRBV12-3/TRBV12-4|many
CASQGTGSLQPQHF
TGTGCCAGCCAGGGGACAGGGTCCCTCCAGCCCCAGCATTTT
>NA|TRBJ2-3|TRBV12-3/TRBV12-4|NA
CASTTTVGDTQYF
TGTGCCAGCACTACCACAGTGGGAGATACGCAGTATTTT
>NA|TRBJ1-2|TRBV5-6|many
CASSRRVSNYGYTF
TGTGCCAGCAGCCGACGGGTCTCTAACTATGGCTACACCTTC
>NA|TRBJ2-1|TRBV6-5|NA
CASSYSRWSSYNEQFF
TGTGCCAGCAGTTACTCGCGATGGAGCTCCTACAATGAGCAGTTCTTC
>TRBD1|TRBJ2-2|TRBV2|many
CASTSGGAGTGELFF
TGTGCCAGCACATCAGGGGGCGCGGGCACCGGGGAGCTGTTTTTT
>NA|TRBJ2-6|TRBV20-1|many
CSATGGSGANVLTF
TGCAGTGCTACCGGTGGCTCTGGGGCCAACGTCCTGACTTTC
>NA|TRBJ1-3|TRBV11-1|few
CASSLPGATGNTIYF
TGTGCCAGCAGCTTACCGGGGGCAACTGGAAACACCATATATTTT
>NA|TRBJ2-4|TRBV2|NA
CASTYDELAKNIQYF
TGTGCCAGCACGTATGATGAACTAGCCAAAAACATTCAGTACTTC
>NA|TRBJ2-7|TRBV27|many
CASSSLLSSYEQYF
TGTGCCAGCAGTTCCTTACTGAGCTCCTACGAGCAGTACTTC
>NA|TRBJ1-3|TRBV12-3/TRBV12-4|many
CASSPRNPRPNTIYF
TGTGCCAGCAGTCCCAGAAATCCAAGGCCAAACACCATATATTTT
>TRBD2|TRBJ2-5|TRBV13|many
CASSYTSGSSKETQYF
TGTGCCAGCAGCTATACTAGCGGGAGCTCCAAAGAGACCCAGTACTTC